This T cell receptor beta chain came from a study of Ad26.COV2.S vaccination and SARS-CoV-2 variants (dated by TCRdb to about 2021). Regarding the complete study: Donors in the vaccine arm were drawn from COV1001, a multicentre, randomized, double-blind, placebo-controlled phase I-IIa trial testing Ad26.COV2.S in healthy adults. Investigators did not know the trial group allocation while performing experiments and assessing outcomes. Participants in the trial were split at random into five groups of five each, receiving low-dose or high-dose Ad26.COV2.S once or twice, or else placebo on both occasions. The TCR-sequenced set comprised about 32 samples: around 20 Ad26.COV2.S vaccine recipients, 5 placebo recipients and 8 SARS-CoV-2 convalescent individuals. Ad26.COV2.S was administered intramuscularly at 5 x 10^10 or 1 x 10^11 viral particles, either as a single shot or as two shots given 56 days apart. TCRbeta repertoire sequencing was used to assess the specificity and breadth of SARS-CoV-2-reactive T cell receptors after Ad26.COV2.S vaccination.

As regards this clone: Its binding antigen is unknown. Base qualities are not recorded, but no much larger clone differs from it by a single base.

The immunoSEQ Assay was the method used to sequence TCRbeta CDR3 regions. After extraction, genomic DNA underwent amplification by bias-controlled multiplex PCR, followed by high-throughput sequencing. As for the authors' bioinformatics: To quantify the absolute abundance of every unique TCRbeta CDR3 region, sequences were collapsed and filtered. T cell fraction was estimated by normalization of TCRbeta template counts to usable DNA, with usable DNA being measured through amplification of reference genes present in all nucleated cells. Repertoire TCRs were annotated as SARS-CoV-2-specific when V gene, CDR3 amino acid sequence and J gene were exactly matched to a known reactive TCR set. The reference SARS-CoV-2 TCR set came from MIRA and was filtered for enrichment in COVID-19-positive ImmuneCODE repertoires, removing public or cross-reactive TCRs. Based on the MIRA antigens, annotated TCRs were further analysed at the level of specific ORF or position within ORF. Breadth was defined as the number of annotated unique rearrangements divided by the total number of unique productive rearrangements, and depth was defined as the summed frequency of the annotated unique rearrangements. Two-sided Wilcoxon rank-sum tests were used to compare TCR breadth between groups. The table was pulled from immuneACCESS by TCRdb, which kept in-frame rearrangements only. Such tables lose some clones; where checked, under half of the loss comes from unresolved V genes, and the rest has no known cause. The V and J calls and clone size were taken over from that table, and D and trimming were inferred from the DNA. The sample data list hundreds of thousands of clones, and 70% to 90% of these were observed just once. The ten largest clonotypes hold less than 4% of the sample.

Overall study results and their limits: Vaccine and placebo recipients had comparable non-spike TCR breadth, which fits with the vaccine containing only spike. Spike-specific TCR breadth was higher in Ad26.COV2.S recipients than in placebo recipients (P = 0.0014). According to the authors, total T cell responses may have been underestimated by the TCR breadth and depth analyses. After vaccination, spike-specific CD8+ and CD4+ T cell responses were reported to show substantial breadth. The study was not powered for comparison of responses between vaccine doses or regimens.

From its cysteine to its phenylalanine, the CDR3 spans 13 amino acids. The kept DNA is CDR3 alone, 39 bases in frame from the first base. V and J are truncated by 2 bases and 1 base respectively, leaving an intervening sequence of 3 bases. In the germline V gene, CDR1 corresponds to MNHEY and CDR2 to SVGAGI. Read against the paper, the sample's treatment or condition label means: roughly 19 received Ad26.COV2.S at low or high dose, single or two shots; about 5 received placebo; per-sample allocation not given. Repertoires of vaccine and placebo recipients were sequenced from samples collected on day 63 after the first injection. In Cohort 1b, more than 20 adults aged 18-55 years were enrolled at a single site in Boston, USA, between 29 July and 7 August 2020. Ad26.COV2.S was a replication-incompetent adenovirus type 26 vector that expressed a prefusion-stabilized SARS-CoV-2 spike protein derived from the original Wuhan strain.

The chain links TRBV6-5 with TRBJ1-5, with no confidently assigned D gene. The sample in question was peripheral blood, obtained in a trial of Ad26.COV2.S vaccine versus placebo. The TCR was taken from a person between 18 and 65 years old who received the Ad26.COV2.S COVID-19 vaccine or a placebo. The DNA sequence reads TGTGCCAGCAGTTACGGGAGCAATCAGCCCCAGCATTTT. Protein translation: CASSYGSNQPQHF.